The table lists the clone carrying this T cell receptor (beta chain) with a few counts. Its target is not known. This sample was taken from a study of identical twins. Study-wide results and caveats: Out-of-frame alpha sequences shared by twins showed excess low generation probability. Analyses based on zero insertions could be partly confounded by invariant MAIT and iNKT cells.

The CDR3 spans 14 residues. Trimming left V 2 bases short and J 9 bases short, with 16 bases between. Germline CDR1 reads WSHSY; CDR2 reads SAAADI. TCRdb reprocessed the 5' RACE reads with MiXCR, giving one entry per CDR3 protein. The sample lists some 660,000 distinct CDR3 sequences; 8.5% to 9.5% were seen once. This sample also appeared in a second study, on yellow fever vaccine responses in identical twins.

The chain employs TRBV10-2 and TRBJ2-5; tentative D call: TRBD1 (5 bases). The sample taken for sequencing was PBMCs. This TCR was recovered from a woman younger than 35 in good health. The CDR3 loop reads CASSEQGVSYPQYF. CDR3 sequence (DNA): TGCGCCAGCAGTGAGCAGGGCGTATCGTATCCCCAGTACTTC.